Given below is one TCR beta chain in context. The sample belongs to a study of blood T cell repertoires in COVID-19. Only in-frame clones appear in the TCRdb table, and some are missing; sequencing was by immunoSEQ multiplex PCR. The data contain 200,000 to 250,000 clones, 84% of them seen just once; the ten biggest clones take up about 13%. The germline V gene has CDR1 KGHDR and CDR2 SFDVKD. V dropped 5 bases and J dropped 5 bases, with 15 bases sitting between them. The CDR3 length is 14 residues. The receptor's source is a human donor in a cohort sampled during active COVID-19. Sequenced material: peripheral blood. This rearrangement joins TRBV24-1 to TRBJ2-7; a weak D match, TRBD2 (6 bases). This CDR3 is CATSAGTEKNEQYF. The CDR3 bases are TGTGCCACCAGTGCCGGGACTGAGAAAAACGAGCAGTACTTC.